This TCR beta chain was obtained from a study of read filtering for tumor transcriptome and immune sequencing. In the study overall: The cohort had over 16 men and 14 to 15 women aged roughly 45 to 90, mean roughly 66 years. R-ISS stage counts were about 8 for I, approximately 15 for II, more than 5 for III. TCR-mapped reads were about 4.05 to 11 million with IR-seq versus roughly 80 to 1,300 with RNA-seq.

This clonotype has ten or more counts. The CDR3 has 17 residues. CDR1 MDHEN and CDR2 SYDVKM come from the germline V gene. V was clipped by 3 bases and J by 4 bases, with 18 bases between them. From around 0.4 ug of RNA, a library with molecular barcoded alpha/delta and beta/gamma adaptors was made. TCRdb analysed the reads with MiXCR anew, one entry per CDR3 protein. In the table there are about 130,000 distinct CDR3 sequences, approximately 12% of which are singletons. The V and J genes are TRBV28 and TRBJ2-2; D gene uncertain. The sequence came from a donor at least 40 years old with multiple myeloma. The source material was a population of CD138-negative cells sorted from bone marrow. The CDR3 DNA sequence: TGTGCCAGCAGTTTCGCTACGAGTCCTCTAGGCACCGGGGAGCTGTTTTTT. Protein product: CASSFATSPLGTGELFF.